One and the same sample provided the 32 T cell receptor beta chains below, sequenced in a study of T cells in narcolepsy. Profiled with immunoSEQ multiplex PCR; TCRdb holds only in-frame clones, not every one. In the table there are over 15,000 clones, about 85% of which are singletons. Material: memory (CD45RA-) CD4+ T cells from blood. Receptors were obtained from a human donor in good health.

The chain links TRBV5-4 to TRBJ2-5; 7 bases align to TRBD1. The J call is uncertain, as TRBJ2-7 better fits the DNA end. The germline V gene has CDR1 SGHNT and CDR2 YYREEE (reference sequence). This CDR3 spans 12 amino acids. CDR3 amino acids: CASSRQGYEQYF. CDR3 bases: TGTGCCAGCAGCAGACAGGGTTACGAGCAGTACTTC.

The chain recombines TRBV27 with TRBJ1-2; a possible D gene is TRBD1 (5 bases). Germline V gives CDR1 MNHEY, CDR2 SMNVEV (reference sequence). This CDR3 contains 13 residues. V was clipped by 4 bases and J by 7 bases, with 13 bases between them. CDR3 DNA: TGTGCCAGCAGTTCCACAGGCTTTAGTGGCTACACCTTC. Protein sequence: CASSSTGFSGYTF.

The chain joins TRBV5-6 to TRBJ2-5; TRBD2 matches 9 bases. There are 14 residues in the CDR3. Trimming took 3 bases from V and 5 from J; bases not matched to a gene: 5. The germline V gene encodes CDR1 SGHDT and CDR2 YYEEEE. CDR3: CASSSGTSWETQYF. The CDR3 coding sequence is TGTGCCAGCAGCTCCGGGACTAGCTGGGAGACCCAGTACTTC.

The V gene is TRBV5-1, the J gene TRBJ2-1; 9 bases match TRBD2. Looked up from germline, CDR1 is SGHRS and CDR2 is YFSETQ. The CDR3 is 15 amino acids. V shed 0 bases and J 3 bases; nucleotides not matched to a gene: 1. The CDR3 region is CASSLGLAVYNEQFF. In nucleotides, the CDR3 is TGCGCCAGCAGCTTGGGACTAGCGGTCTACAATGAGCAGTTCTTC.

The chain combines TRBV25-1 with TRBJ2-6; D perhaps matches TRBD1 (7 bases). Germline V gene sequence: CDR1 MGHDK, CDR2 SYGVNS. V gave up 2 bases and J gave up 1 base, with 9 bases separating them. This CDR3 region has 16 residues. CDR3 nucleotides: TGTGCCAGCAGTGAACCAGGGGGGTCTGGGGCCAACGTCCTGACTTTC. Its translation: CASSEPGGSGANVLTF. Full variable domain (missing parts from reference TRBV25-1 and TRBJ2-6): EADIYQTPRYLVIGTGKKITLECSQTMGHDKMYWYQQDPGMELHLIHYSYGVNSTEKGDLSSESTVSRIRTEHFPLTLESARPSHTSQYLCASSEPGGSGANVLTFGAGSRLTVL.

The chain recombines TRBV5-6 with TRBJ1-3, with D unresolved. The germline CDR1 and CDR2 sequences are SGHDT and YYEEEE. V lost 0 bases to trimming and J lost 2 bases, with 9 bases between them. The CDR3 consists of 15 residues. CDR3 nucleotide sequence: TGTGCCAGCAGCTTGGTCCAATCACCTGGAAACACCATATATTTT. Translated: CASSLVQSPGNTIYF. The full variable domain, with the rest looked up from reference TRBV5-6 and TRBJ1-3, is DAGVTQSPTHLIKTRGQQVTLRCSPKSGHDTVSWYQQALGQGPQFIFQYYEEEERQRGNFPDRFSGHQFPNYSSELNVNALLLGDSALYLCASSLVQSPGNTIYFGEGSWLTVV.

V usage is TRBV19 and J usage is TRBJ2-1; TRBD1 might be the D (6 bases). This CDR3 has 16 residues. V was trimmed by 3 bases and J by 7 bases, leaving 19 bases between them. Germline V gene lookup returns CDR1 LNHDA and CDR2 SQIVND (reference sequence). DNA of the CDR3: TGTGCCAGTAGTATTACAGGCGCGGGTAGGGGGAATGAGCAGTTCTTC. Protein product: CASSITGAGRGNEQFF.

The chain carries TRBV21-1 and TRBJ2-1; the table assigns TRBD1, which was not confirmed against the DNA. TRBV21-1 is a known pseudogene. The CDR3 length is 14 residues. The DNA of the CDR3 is TGTGCCAGCAAGGGGGCCCCGGTCTTGAATGAGCAGTTCTTC. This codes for CASKGAPVLNEQFF.

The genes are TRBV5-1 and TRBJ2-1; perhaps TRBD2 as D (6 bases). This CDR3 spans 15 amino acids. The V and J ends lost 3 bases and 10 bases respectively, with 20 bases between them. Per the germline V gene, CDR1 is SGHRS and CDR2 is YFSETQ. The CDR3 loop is CASSSTTQLAREQFF. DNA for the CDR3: TGCGCCAGCAGCTCCACAACCCAACTAGCTCGGGAGCAGTTCTTC.

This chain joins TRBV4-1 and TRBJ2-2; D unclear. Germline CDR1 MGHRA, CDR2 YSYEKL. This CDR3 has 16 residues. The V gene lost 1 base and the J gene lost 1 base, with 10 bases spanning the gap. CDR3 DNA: TGCGCCAGCAGCCAAGCATCAGCTTTGAACACCGGGGAGCTGTTTTTT. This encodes CASSQASALNTGELFF.

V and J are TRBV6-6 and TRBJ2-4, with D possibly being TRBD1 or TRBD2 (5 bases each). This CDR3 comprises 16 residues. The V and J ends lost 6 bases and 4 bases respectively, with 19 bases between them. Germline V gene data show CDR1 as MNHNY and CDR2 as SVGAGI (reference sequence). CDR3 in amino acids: CASRPGTPPPKNIQYF. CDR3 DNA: TGTGCCAGCAGACCCGGGACCCCACCACCGAAAAACATTCAGTACTTC.

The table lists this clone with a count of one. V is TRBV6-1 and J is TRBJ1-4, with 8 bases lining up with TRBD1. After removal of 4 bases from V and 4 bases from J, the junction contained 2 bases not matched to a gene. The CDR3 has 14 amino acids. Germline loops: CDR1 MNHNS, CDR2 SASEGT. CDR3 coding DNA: TGTGCCAGCAGTGCCGGACAGGGTAATGAAAAACTGTTTTTT. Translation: CASSAGQGNEKLFF.

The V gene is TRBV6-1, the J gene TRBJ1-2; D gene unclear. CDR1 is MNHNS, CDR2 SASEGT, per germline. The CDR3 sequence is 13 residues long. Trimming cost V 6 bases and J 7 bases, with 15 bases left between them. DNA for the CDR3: TGTGCCAGCAGCCGATCAGGTATTCGTGGCTACACCTTC. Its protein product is CASSRSGIRGYTF.

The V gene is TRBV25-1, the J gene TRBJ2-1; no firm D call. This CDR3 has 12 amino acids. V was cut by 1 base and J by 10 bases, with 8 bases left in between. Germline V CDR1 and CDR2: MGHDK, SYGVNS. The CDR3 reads CASSEWAAEQFF. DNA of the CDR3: TGTGCCAGCAGTGAATGGGCGGCCGAGCAGTTCTTC. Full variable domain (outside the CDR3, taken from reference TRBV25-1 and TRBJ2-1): EADIYQTPRYLVIGTGKKITLECSQTMGHDKMYWYQQDPGMELHLIHYSYGVNSTEKGDLSSESTVSRIRTEHFPLTLESARPSHTSQYLCASSEWAAEQFFGPGTRLTVL.

The CDR3 region has the DNA TGTGCCAGCAGTTACTCAGGGAAGCAGTACTTC. Translated: CASSYSGKQYF. The J gene is TRBJ2-7, the V gene TRBV6-6; D uncertain. The CDR3 spans 11 residues. CDR1 and CDR2 (germline): MNHNY, SVGAGI (reference sequence). V lost 0 bases and J lost 8, with 5 bases in between.

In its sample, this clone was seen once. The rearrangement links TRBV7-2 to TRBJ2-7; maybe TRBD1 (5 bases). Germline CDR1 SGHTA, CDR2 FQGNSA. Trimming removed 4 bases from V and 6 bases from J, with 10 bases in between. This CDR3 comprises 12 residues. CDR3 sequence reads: CASSSYGAEQYF. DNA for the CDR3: TGTGCCAGCAGCTCCTATGGGGCCGAGCAGTACTTC.

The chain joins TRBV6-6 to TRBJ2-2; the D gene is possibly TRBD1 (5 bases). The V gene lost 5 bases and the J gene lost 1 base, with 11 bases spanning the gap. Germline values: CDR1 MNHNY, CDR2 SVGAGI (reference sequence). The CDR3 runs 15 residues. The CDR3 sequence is CASSGRELNTGELFF. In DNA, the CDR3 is TGTGCCAGCAGTGGCAGGGAACTGAACACCGGGGAGCTGTTTTTT.

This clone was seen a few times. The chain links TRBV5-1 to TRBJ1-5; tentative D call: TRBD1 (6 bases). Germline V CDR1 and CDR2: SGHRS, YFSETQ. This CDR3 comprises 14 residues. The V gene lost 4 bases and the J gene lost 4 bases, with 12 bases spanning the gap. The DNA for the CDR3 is TGCGCCAGCAGCCCTACAGGGCCTAATCAGCCCCAGCATTTT. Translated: CASSPTGPNQPQHF.

The DNA for the CDR3 is TGTGCCAGCAGCGGGAGGCTAGCGGGAGTATACGAGCAGTACTTC. Residues: CASSGRLAGVYEQYF. The chain joins TRBV7-2 to TRBJ2-7; 10 nucleotides match TRBD2. J gave up 4 bases and V 5 bases, and 8 bases lay outside the gene matches. Looked up from germline, CDR1 is SGHTA and CDR2 is FQGNSA. The CDR3 consists of 15 residues.

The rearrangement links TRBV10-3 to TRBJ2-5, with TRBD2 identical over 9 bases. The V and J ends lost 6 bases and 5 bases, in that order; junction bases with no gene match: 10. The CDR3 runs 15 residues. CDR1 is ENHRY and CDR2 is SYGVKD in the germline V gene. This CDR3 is CAISFGSGSGETQYF. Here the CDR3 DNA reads TGTGCCATCAGCTTCGGTAGCGGGAGTGGTGAGACCCAGTACTTC.

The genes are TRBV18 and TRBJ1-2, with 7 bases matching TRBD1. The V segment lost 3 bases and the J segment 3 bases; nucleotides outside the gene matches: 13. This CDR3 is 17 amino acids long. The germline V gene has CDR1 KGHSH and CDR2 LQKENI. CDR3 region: CASSPGGLLGTDYGYTF. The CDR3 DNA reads TGTGCCAGCTCACCGGGTGGCCTACTAGGGACAGACTATGGCTACACCTTC.

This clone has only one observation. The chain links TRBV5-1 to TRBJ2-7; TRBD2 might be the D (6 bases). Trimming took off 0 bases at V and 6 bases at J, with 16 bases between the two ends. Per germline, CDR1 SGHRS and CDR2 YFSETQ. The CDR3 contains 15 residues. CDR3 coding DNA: TGCGCCAGCAGCTTGGAGGGCGGGGCCCACCTCGAGCAGTACTTC. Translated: CASSLEGGAHLEQYF.

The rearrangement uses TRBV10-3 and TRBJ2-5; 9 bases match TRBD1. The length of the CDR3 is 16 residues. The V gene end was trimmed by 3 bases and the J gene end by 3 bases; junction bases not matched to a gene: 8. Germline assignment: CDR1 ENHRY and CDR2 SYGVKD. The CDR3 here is CAISEGQGWLKETQYF. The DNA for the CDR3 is TGTGCCATCAGTGAAGGACAGGGGTGGCTGAAAGAGACCCAGTACTTC.

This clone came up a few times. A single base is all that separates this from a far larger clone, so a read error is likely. CDR3 in amino acids: CASKRGQGAEQYF. The CDR3 DNA reads TGTGCCAGCAAACGAGGGCAGGGGGCCGAGCAGTACTTC. The chain links TRBV6-1 to TRBJ2-7; 8 bases match TRBD1. Germline CDR1 reads MNHNS; CDR2 reads SASEGT. V dropped 7 bases and J dropped 6; count of bases not matched to a gene: 8. This CDR3 spans 13 amino acids.

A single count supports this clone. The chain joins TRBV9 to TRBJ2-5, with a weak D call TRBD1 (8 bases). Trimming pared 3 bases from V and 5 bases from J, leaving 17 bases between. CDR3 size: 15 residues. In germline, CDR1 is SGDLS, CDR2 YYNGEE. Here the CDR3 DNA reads TGTGCCAGCAGCGAGGCCGGGAGGACAGGGGAGACCCAGTACTTC. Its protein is CASSEAGRTGETQYF.

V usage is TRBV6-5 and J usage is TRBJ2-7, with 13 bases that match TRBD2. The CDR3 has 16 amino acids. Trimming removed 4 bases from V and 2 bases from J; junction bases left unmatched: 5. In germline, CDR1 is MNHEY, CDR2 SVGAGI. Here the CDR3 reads CASSSLTSGRAYEQYF. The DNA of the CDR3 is TGTGCCAGCAGTTCGTTAACTAGCGGGAGGGCCTACGAGCAGTACTTC.

The CDR3 is CASSEVWWEQYF. CDR3 bases: TGTGCCAGCAGTGAAGTCTGGTGGGAGCAGTACTTC. This chain joins TRBV6-1 and TRBJ2-7; D unresolved. This CDR3 has 12 residues. With 1 base removed from V and 7 bases from J, the gap between germline ends came to 8 bases. Germline V lookup: CDR1 MNHNS, CDR2 SASEGT.

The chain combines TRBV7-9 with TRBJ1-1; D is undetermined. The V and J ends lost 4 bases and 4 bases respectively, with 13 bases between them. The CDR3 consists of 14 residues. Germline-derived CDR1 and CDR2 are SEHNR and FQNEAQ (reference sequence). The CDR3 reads CASSYPPGVTEAFF. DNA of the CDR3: TGTGCCAGCAGCTACCCCCCCGGAGTCACTGAAGCTTTCTTT.

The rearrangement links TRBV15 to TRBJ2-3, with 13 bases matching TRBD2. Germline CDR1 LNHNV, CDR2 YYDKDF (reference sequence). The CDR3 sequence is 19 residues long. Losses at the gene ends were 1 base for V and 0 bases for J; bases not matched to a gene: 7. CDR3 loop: CATSRGLAGGRWSTDTQYF. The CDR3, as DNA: TGTGCCACCAGCAGAGGACTAGCGGGGGGTAGGTGGAGCACAGATACGCAGTATTTT.

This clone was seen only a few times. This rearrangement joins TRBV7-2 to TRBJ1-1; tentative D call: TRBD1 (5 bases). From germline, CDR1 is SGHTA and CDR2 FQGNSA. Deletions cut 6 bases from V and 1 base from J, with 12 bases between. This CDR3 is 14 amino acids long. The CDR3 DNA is TGTGCCAGCAGGGCGGGACTCCAGAACACTGAAGCTTTCTTT. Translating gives CASRAGLQNTEAFF.

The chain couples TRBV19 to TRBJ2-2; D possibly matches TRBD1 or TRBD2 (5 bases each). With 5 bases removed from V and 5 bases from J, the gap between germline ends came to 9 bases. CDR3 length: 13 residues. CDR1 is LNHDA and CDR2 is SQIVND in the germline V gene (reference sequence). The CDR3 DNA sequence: TGTGCCAGTAGTGAGGGGTGGACCGGGGAGCTGTTTTTT. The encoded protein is CASSEGWTGELFF.

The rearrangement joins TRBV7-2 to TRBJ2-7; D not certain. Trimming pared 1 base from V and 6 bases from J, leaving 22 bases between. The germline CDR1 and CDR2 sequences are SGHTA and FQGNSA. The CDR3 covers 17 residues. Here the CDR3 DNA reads TGTGCCAGCAGCTTAGGTCGGGCGCAGTTTAGGCCGTCCGAGCAGTACTTC. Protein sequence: CASSLGRAQFRPSEQYF. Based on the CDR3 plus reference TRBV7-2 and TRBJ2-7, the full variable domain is GAGVSQSPSNKVTEKGKDVELRCDPISGHTALYWYRQSLGQGLEFLIYFQGNSAPDKSGLPSDRFSAERTGGSVSTLTIQRTQQEDSAVYLCASSLGRAQFRPSEQYFGPGTRLTVT.